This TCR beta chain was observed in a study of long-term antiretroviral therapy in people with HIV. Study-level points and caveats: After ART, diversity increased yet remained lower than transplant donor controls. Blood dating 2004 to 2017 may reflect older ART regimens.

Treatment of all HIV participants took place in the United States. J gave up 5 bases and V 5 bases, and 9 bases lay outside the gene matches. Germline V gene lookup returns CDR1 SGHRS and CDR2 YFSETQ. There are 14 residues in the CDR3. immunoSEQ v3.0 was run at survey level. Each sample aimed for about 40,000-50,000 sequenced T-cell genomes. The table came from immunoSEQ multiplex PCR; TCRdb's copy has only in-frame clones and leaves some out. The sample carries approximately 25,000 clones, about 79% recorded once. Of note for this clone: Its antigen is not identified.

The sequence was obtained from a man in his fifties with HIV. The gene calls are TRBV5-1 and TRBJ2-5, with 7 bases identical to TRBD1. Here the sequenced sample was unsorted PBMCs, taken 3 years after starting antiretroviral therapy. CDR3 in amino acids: CASSPNRGWETQYF. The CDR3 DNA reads TGCGCCAGCAGTCCTAACAGGGGATGGGAGACCCAGTACTTC.